This TCR beta chain was found in a study of regulatory T cells in long-lasting Graves disease. Arm-PCR of CDR3 regions with iRepertoire HTBI primers generated TCR beta libraries. TCRdb re-called the multiplex PCR reads through MiXCR, storing one row per CDR3 protein. The sample lists roughly 610,000 distinct CDR3 sequences; about 16% were seen once. J lost 5 bases, V lost 1 base, and 8 bases had no gene match. Germline V gene data show CDR1 as LGHNA and CDR2 as YNFKEQ. The CDR3 spans 16 residues. Regarding the study as a whole: Sharing of public clonotypes was greater in persistent patients (about 3,000) than in new patients (roughly 880).

The time point: newly diagnosed GD, antithyroid drugs for less than 3 months. PBMC-extracted RNA yielded the TCR library. Comments on this clonotype: Its antigen is undetermined.

The same data also contributed to another study, on T cells in Graves' hyperthyroidism and ophthalmopathy. From that second work: For Graves' hyperthyroidism to be stable, ophthalmopathy could not progress within 18 months. TCR CDR3 underwent first-round RT-PCR with the HTBI primer set. Ophthalmopathy, which appeared later, was predicted by the model a median approximately 6 months before onset.

The chain carries TRBV4-2 and TRBJ2-3, with TRBD1 matching over 8 bases. The sequenced sample was peripheral blood mononuclear cells (PBMCs), obtained at new diagnosis, from a patient treated with antithyroid drugs. The sequence was obtained from a man aged 18 to 35 with Graves disease. This CDR3 reads CASSQASGQGGDTQYF. The CDR3 region has the DNA TGTGCCAGCAGCCAAGCCTCCGGACAGGGAGGAGATACGCAGTATTTT.